This note documents a single TCR beta chain sequence. Its specificity is unknown. ViraFEST used viral peptide pools to expand antigen-specific CD4+ T cells before sequencing. Culturing for more than 9 days preceded CD4+ T cell isolation. This person caught SARS-CoV-2 sometime from March to December 2020, and PCR testing confirmed the infection. Losses at the gene ends were 6 bases for V and 3 bases for J; bases not matched to a gene: 3. Germline-derived CDR1 and CDR2 are LGHNT and FRNRAP. This CDR3 contains 14 residues. These data come from a study of vaccination effects on CD4 cells after COVID-19. Study in general: Sample provision by two convalescent patients occurred 16 days and one week before vaccination.

Overall study findings and caveats: In the late period after vaccination, infection- and vaccine-induced clones contracted markedly.

Sequenced by immunoSEQ multiplex PCR; TCRdb stores in-frame clones only, minus some. The sample contains approximately 70,000 clones, roughly two thirds of which appear only once. This TCR was recovered from a human donor who had a prior SARS-CoV-2 infection. The material sequenced was CD4+ T cells from PBMCs cultured with HIV peptides, taken before COVID-19 vaccination. The subset here: HIV-1 Nef peptide pool negative control/reference culture. This rearrangement joins TRBV12-5 to TRBJ1-3; 9 bases match TRBD1. CDR3 region: CASGTGGIGNTIYF. The CDR3 DNA reads as TGTGCTAGTGGGACAGGGGGAATTGGAAACACCATATATTTT.